The 6 T cell receptor beta chains below were found in one sample sequenced in a study of identical twins. TCRdb reprocessed the 5' RACE reads with MiXCR, giving one entry per CDR3 protein. The data hold around 680,000 distinct CDR3 sequences, with more than 6.5% observed a single time. In addition, the sample was reused for a study of yellow fever vaccine responses in identical twins.

What was sequenced was PBMCs. The receptors were sampled from a woman between 18 and 29 years old in good health.

This clonotype was counted a few times. J is TRBJ2-2 and V is TRBV15; no firm D call. This CDR3 is built from 15 residues. V was trimmed by 0 bases and J by 1 base, leaving 6 bases between them. Germline CDR1 and CDR2: LNHNV and YYDKDF (reference sequence). The CDR3 region has the DNA TGTGCCACCAGCAGAGAATTCCAGAACACCGGGGAGCTGTTTTTT. Its protein is CATSREFQNTGELFF.

Here the CDR3 DNA reads TGTGCCAGCAGCAAAGTTCCGGGGTCGGCTGAAAAACTGTTTTTT. Translated: CASSKVPGSAEKLFF. This chain joins TRBV21-1 and TRBJ1-4; the table calls TRBD1, which could not be checked here. TRBV21-1 is recorded as a pseudogene. This CDR3 comprises 15 residues.

This clonotype has at least ten counts. This chain links TRBV20-1 with TRBJ2-7, with TRBD2 matching over 8 bases. Trimming removed 2 bases from V and 0 bases from J; junction bases left unmatched: 6. The CDR3 contains 15 residues. The germline V gene has CDR1 DFQATT and CDR2 SNEGSKA (reference sequence). CDR3 sequence reads: CSARHSGTLSYEQYF. CDR3 bases: TGCAGTGCTAGACATAGCGGGACCCTCTCCTACGAGCAGTACTTC.

This clonotype has at least ten counts. The chain couples TRBV2 to TRBJ2-7; D unresolved. Trimming left V 3 bases short and J 3 bases short, with 12 bases between. The CDR3 totals 14 residues. CDR1 SNHLY and CDR2 FYNNEI come from the germline V gene. In DNA, the CDR3 is TGTGCCAGCAGTGATCAGGCCGGTCTCTACGAGCAGTACTTC. This sequence encodes CASSDQAGLYEQYF.

This clonotype showed up many times. The V gene is TRBV6-1, the J gene TRBJ2-7, with D tentatively TRBD2 (6 bases). Germline CDR1 reads MNHNS; CDR2 reads SASEGT. The CDR3 contains 14 residues. V gave up 5 bases and J gave up 2 bases, with 13 bases separating them. CDR3 amino acids: CASSRETRTYEQYF. Written as DNA, the CDR3 is TGTGCCAGCAGTCGAGAGACTAGGACCTACGAGCAGTACTTC.

V gene TRBV7-2 combines with J gene TRBJ2-1, with TRBD2 identical over 10 bases. Germline V gene data show CDR1 as SGHTA and CDR2 as FQGNSA. Trimming removed 6 bases from V and 13 bases from J; junction bases left unmatched: 6. The CDR3 length is 12 residues. The CDR3 loop is CASRRTSGGQFF. As DNA, the CDR3 is TGTGCCAGCAGACGGACTAGCGGAGGCCAGTTCTTC.